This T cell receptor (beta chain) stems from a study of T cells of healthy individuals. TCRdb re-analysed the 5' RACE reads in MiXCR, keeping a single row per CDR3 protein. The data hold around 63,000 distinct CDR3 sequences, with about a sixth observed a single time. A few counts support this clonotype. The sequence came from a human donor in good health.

In DNA form, the CDR3 reads TGCGCCAGCAGCTTGGGGACAGAGAAAAACAATGAGCAGTTCTTC. Protein: CASSLGTEKNNEQFF. This sequence joins TRBV5-1 and TRBJ2-1, with D possibly TRBD1 on 6 matching bases. CDR3 length: 15 amino acids. Trimming pared 0 bases from V and 5 bases from J, leaving 12 bases between. Germline V gene data show CDR1 as SGHRS and CDR2 as YFSETQ.